This T cell receptor (beta chain) was obtained from a study of shared clonotypes between healthy human individuals. With respect to this clone: Other DNA sequences in the same sample also yield this CDR3.

This CDR3 spans 13 amino acids. Trimming took 8 bases from V and 0 from J, leaving 11 bases between them. Germline V gives CDR1 MNHEY, CDR2 SMNVEV (reference sequence). Here immunoSEQ multiplex PCR was the method, and the copy in TCRdb shows in-frame clones only, minus some. The table includes over 2 million clones, roughly 95% detected once. CD45RO negativity and positive selection for CCR7 defined naive CD8 cells, a population that excluded terminally differentiated effector memory CD45RA+ cells. Sequenced input: naive CD8+ T cells sorted from blood. This receptor was obtained from a young man in good health. The chain couples TRBV27 to TRBJ2-7, with D tentatively TRBD1 (5 bases). CDR3 DNA: TGTGCCAGCGGCCAGGGCAGCTCCTACGAGCAGTACTTC. Encoded protein: CASGQGSSYEQYF.